This T cell receptor beta chain was sequenced during a study of blood T cell repertoires in COVID-19. The overall study: Acute and convalescent COVID-19 samples came from the United States, Italy and Spain. In each case, the material was cDNA or gDNA derived from T cells, B-cell-depleted T cells, or PBMCs.

Per the study methods: Cell counts per sample came from amplifying reference gene primers. Method: immunoSEQ multiplex PCR; TCRdb's copy keeps in-frame clones and lacks some. V, J and clone size reflect that table, while D and trimming were determined from the DNA. Counted here are 140,000 or so clones, 60% to 85% occurring once; the ten biggest clones make up roughly 17%. V was clipped by 3 bases and J by 4 bases, with 16 bases between them. The CDR3 is 16 amino acids. CDR1 is SGHTA and CDR2 is FQGTGA in the germline V gene. Sequenced: peripheral blood. The origin of this receptor is a man aged 50 to 59 with acute or convalescent COVID-19. The V and J genes are TRBV7-3 and TRBJ2-1, with a weak D call TRBD1 (6 bases). As DNA, the CDR3 is TGTGCCAGCAGCTTCTCTCACAGGGATACTTACAATGAGCAGTTCTTC. This gives the protein CASSFSHRDTYNEQFF. The full variable domain, its missing parts supplied by reference TRBV7-3 and TRBJ2-1, is GAGVSQTPSNKVTEKGKYVELRCDPISGHTALYWYRQSLGQGPEFLIYFQGTGAADDSGLPNDRFFAVRPEGSVSTLKIQRTERGDSAVYLCASSFSHRDTYNEQFFGPGTRLTVL.